The present T cell receptor beta chain was sequenced within a study of blood T cell repertoires in COVID-19. Study-wide context: Spain, Italy and the United States supplied samples that represented acute and convalescent COVID-19. Sample material is recorded as cDNA or gDNA derived from T cells, B-cell-depleted T cells, or PBMCs.

Per the original data handling: Estimates of nucleated cell counts were drawn from the amplification of reference gene primers. Measured with immunoSEQ multiplex PCR; TCRdb has only the in-frame clones, and not every one. The V and J calls and the clone size are those of that table, but D and trimming were determined from the DNA. Of about 120,000 clones listed, about 89% are singletons. This clone is a singleton in its sample. V lost 0 bases and J 3 bases, leaving 8 bases between the germline ends. The CDR3 totals 15 residues. CDR1 and CDR2 (germline): LGHNA, YNFKEQ. The material sequenced was peripheral blood. The genes are TRBV4-2 and TRBJ1-4; possible D gene TRBD1, 5 bases. The source is a human donor with acute or convalescent COVID-19. The donor label of this sample is uncertain. CDR3 nucleotides: TGTGCCAGCAGCCAAGATAAGACAGCTAATGAAAAACTGTTTTTT. Its translation is CASSQDKTANEKLFF.